This TCR beta chain was captured in a study of T cells after yellow fever vaccination. Germline assignment: CDR1 KGHSH and CDR2 LQKENI. The CDR3 length is 16 residues. V lost 4 bases and J 4 bases, leaving 19 bases between the germline ends. TCRdb fed the 5' RACE reads into MiXCR, producing one record per CDR3 protein. The sample records some 300,000 distinct CDR3 sequences, 3.6% being singletons. In its sample, this clonotype was seen many times. The sequencing used PBMCs, collected on the day of the yellow fever booster vaccination. This sequence was found in a man aged 18 to 30 who received the YFV17D yellow fever vaccine. The chain links TRBV18 to TRBJ1-1, with D possibly TRBD1 on 5 matching bases. This CDR3 is CASSLTVVPGGTEAFF. Written as DNA, the CDR3 is TGTGCCAGCTCACTCACTGTGGTTCCGGGGGGCACTGAAGCTTTCTTT.